This TCR beta chain was identified in a study of spatial heterogeneity in lung cancer. Time point here: sample taken at primary tumor resection. Findings and limits, study-wide: Counts of expanded alpha and beta TCRs within tumors tracked the tumor nonsynonymous mutation count.

Trimming took 4 bases from V and 1 from J, leaving 7 bases between them. From germline, CDR1 is WNHNN and CDR2 SYGVQD (reference sequence). There are 13 residues in the CDR3. This clonotype came up a few times. The antigen is not known. Individually, TCR cDNA molecules were each labelled with a unique molecular identifier. TCRdb called the 5' RACE reads again in MiXCR, with one record for every CDR3 protein. The sample has about 16,000 distinct CDR3 sequences, around 7% seen once. The genes are TRBV10-1 and TRBJ2-5, with D possibly being TRBD1 or TRBD2 (5 bases each). Sequences were derived from lung tumor tissue, sampled at surgery. The sequence was obtained from a female donor with early-stage non-small cell lung cancer. CDR3 amino acids: CASSAGPQETQYF. CDR3 nucleotide sequence: TGCGCCAGCAGTGCGGGGCCCCAAGAGACCCAGTACTTC.